This T cell receptor beta chain was recorded in a study of neurological immune-mediated disorders. Via MiXCR, TCRdb re-called the 5' RACE reads, giving one row per CDR3 protein. This sample has roughly 75,000 distinct CDR3 sequences, with just over 2.5% found just once. J was trimmed by 6 bases and V by 2 bases; bases with no gene match: 5. Germline CDR1 reads MNHEY; CDR2 reads SVGAGI. There are 14 residues in the CDR3. The table lists this clonotype with many counts. Sequenced input: PBMCs. The chain carries TRBV6-5 and TRBJ2-7; TRBD2 matches 9 bases. The origin of this receptor is a woman younger than 45 with multiple sclerosis. CDR3 nucleotide sequence: TGTGCCAGCAGTTACGCGGGAGGGTCCCCCGAGCAGTACTTC. It translates to CASSYAGGSPEQYF.